The sequence of this T cell receptor beta chain was determined in a study of blood T cell repertoires in COVID-19. As for the study in general: The United States, Italy and Spain provided the acute and convalescent COVID-19 samples. Sources were T cells, B-cell-depleted T cells, or PBMCs; the material itself was cDNA or gDNA.

In the source study's methods: Estimates of nucleated cell counts were drawn from the amplification of reference gene primers. Clones were read by immunoSEQ multiplex PCR, and TCRdb kept only the in-frame ones, dropping some. For V, J and clone size, that table is used; D and trimming come from the DNA. The sample records about 410,000 clones, 86% being singletons. This CDR3 region has 15 residues. Germline CDR1 SEHNR, CDR2 FQNEAQ (reference sequence). The junction had 13 bases not matched to a gene; V was cut back by 8 bases and J by 7 bases. This sequence was found in a woman in her twenties or thirties with active or convalescent COVID-19. The rearrangement joins TRBV7-9 to TRBJ1-4; 7 nucleotides match TRBD1. Sequenced material: peripheral blood. The CDR3 DNA reads as TGTGCCAGCGGCACCCCGACAGGGTCGAGTGAAAAACTGTTTTTT. Protein: CASGTPTGSSEKLFF.